This T cell receptor (beta chain) comes out of a study of beta chain features in type 1 diabetes. The authors took one heparinised blood draw, averaging about 120 mL, from each donor. Sorting with CD45RO/CCR7/CD25/CD127/CD95/CD27 yielded naive, central memory, regulatory and stem-like memory CD4+ cells. General study results and limits: Within patients, naive, central memory and Treg TCRB repertoires seemed more similar than within healthy donors.

The investigators reverse transcribed all of the isolated RNA, so they sequenced expressed TCRB transcripts. Clones were read by immunoSEQ multiplex PCR, and TCRdb kept only the in-frame ones, dropping some. The sample carries about 620,000 clones, about 14% recorded once. This CDR3 is 13 amino acids long. The ends were cut back, 0 bases at V and 3 bases at J, with 8 bases in the middle. The germline CDR1 and CDR2 sequences are GTSNPN and SVGIG (reference sequence). As concerns this clone: As yet, its antigen is unknown.

The sample was naive CD4+ T cells from blood. The TCR originated in a man aged 18 to 30 in good health. The V gene is TRBV30, the J gene TRBJ2-5; D is possibly TRBD1 (6 bases). CDR3 coding DNA: TGTGCCTGGAGTGTAGACAGGAAAGAGACCCAGTACTTC. This codes for CAWSVDRKETQYF.